Here is one TCR beta chain with its context. This sample was taken from a study of blood T cell repertoires in COVID-19. Whole-study context: T cells, B-cell-depleted T cells, or PBMCs supplied cDNA or gDNA.

The germline V and J ends were trimmed by 5 bases and 4 bases, with 5 bases remaining between them. This CDR3 has 11 amino acids. Profiled with immunoSEQ multiplex PCR; TCRdb holds only in-frame clones, not every one. The sample lists 200,000 to 250,000 clones, nearly 90% seen once, with around 15% in the top ten. Material: PBMCs or T cells enriched from blood (not recorded which). The V call is TRBV12-3 or TRBV12-4, the J call TRBJ1-2; D is ambiguous. This receptor was taken from a man aged 25 to 45 who had been exposed to COVID-19. CDR3 loop: CASSPSYGYTF. The CDR3 nucleotides are TGTGCCAGCAGTCCTAGCTATGGCTACACCTTC.